Each of the 25 T cell receptor beta chains below was sequenced from the same sample in a study of shared clonotypes between healthy human individuals. TCRdb's copy holds only in-frame clones and misses some; the assay was immunoSEQ multiplex PCR. The sample lists a few million clones; over 85% were seen once. What was sequenced was naive CD4+ T cells sorted from blood. Specified subset: CD45RA+ positively selected. All receptors derive from a young man in good health.

Of note for this clone: Other nucleotide sequences in the sample specify the same CDR3. The chain carries TRBV19 and TRBJ1-5; the D is unclear. This CDR3 has 14 amino acids. From germline, CDR1 is LNHDA and CDR2 SQIVND (reference sequence). V shed 3 bases and J shed 0 bases, with 6 bases lying between them. The CDR3 nucleotides read TGTGCCAGTAGTATCGGTGCTAGCAATCAGCCCCAGCATTTT. Its translation is CASSIGASNQPQHF.

On this clone: The sample carries other DNA sequences with the same CDR3. The rearrangement uses TRBV30 and TRBJ2-1, with D hard to call. Per germline, CDR1 GTSNPN and CDR2 SVGIG (reference sequence). V lost 2 bases and J lost 1, with 3 bases in between. The CDR3 is made up of 12 amino acids. CDR3 sequence: CAWSPSYNEQFF. The CDR3 region has the DNA TGTGCCTGGAGTCCTTCCTACAATGAGCAGTTCTTC.

V usage is TRBV27 and J usage is TRBJ1-6; 7 bases align to TRBD1. J gave up 10 bases and V 5 bases, and 11 bases lay outside the gene matches. CDR3 length equals 15 residues. Germline V CDR1 and CDR2: MNHEY, SMNVEV (reference sequence). DNA for the CDR3: TGTGCCAGCAGTCCTTCGGGACAGAAAAACTCACCCCTCCACTTT. Its protein product is CASSPSGQKNSPLHF.

This clone was observed a handful of times. Other DNA sequences in this sample translate to the same CDR3. The rearrangement joins TRBV29-1 to TRBJ1-2; D gene uncertain. The CDR3 loop spans 12 amino acids. Trimming cost V 2 bases and J 1 base, with 5 bases left between them. Germline V gene lookup returns CDR1 SQVTM and CDR2 ANQGSEA. CDR3 sequence (DNA): TGCAGCGTTGAACGGGTTAACTATGGCTACACCTTC. Protein sequence: CSVERVNYGYTF.

CDR3 in DNA: TGCGCCAGCAGCTTAAGGGTCGCAACTAATGAAAAACTGTTTTTT. Translation: CASSLRVATNEKLFF. The chain combines TRBV5-1 with TRBJ1-4; D not certain. V lost 2 bases, J lost 0 bases, and 8 bases lay in between. The CDR3 loop spans 15 amino acids. CDR1 is SGHRS, CDR2 YFSETQ, per germline.

In its sample, this clone was seen once. The V and J genes are TRBV19 and TRBJ1-2; 9 bases are a match to TRBD1. The CDR3 consists of 15 residues. After removal of 2 bases from V and 3 bases from J, the junction contained 4 bases not matched to a gene. Looked up from germline, CDR1 is LNHDA and CDR2 is SQIVND (reference sequence). The CDR3 bases are TGTGCCAGTAGTATATCACAGGGGGCCCACTATGGCTACACCTTC. Amino acids: CASSISQGAHYGYTF.

The rearrangement uses TRBV11-2 and TRBJ1-3; tentative D call: TRBD1 (5 bases). V lost 3 bases, J lost 7 bases, and 13 bases lay in between. This CDR3 comprises 14 residues. Per the germline V gene, CDR1 is SGHAT and CDR2 is FQNNGV. DNA of the CDR3: TGTGCCAGCAGCTTGAGGGGAATTTTGAACACCATATATTTT. This gives the protein CASSLRGILNTIYF.

The chain combines TRBV28 with TRBJ1-2; weak D call: TRBD1 (6 bases). With 8 bases removed from V and 4 bases from J, the gap between germline ends came to 20 bases. Germline CDR1 MDHEN, CDR2 SYDVKM. This CDR3 is 15 amino acids long. The CDR3 DNA follows: TGTGCCAGCTCCCAATTGGGGGGCGCGGGCTATGGCTACACCTTC. Its protein is CASSQLGGAGYGYTF.

The chain is built from TRBV6-5 and TRBJ1-5; D may be TRBD1 (5 bases). Trimming shortened V by 5 bases and J by 6 bases, and 8 bases separated the two germline ends. Germline V gene sequence: CDR1 MNHEY, CDR2 SVGAGI. The length of the CDR3 is 12 residues. CDR3 region: CASSQGLQPQHF. Here the CDR3 DNA reads TGTGCCAGCAGTCAGGGCCTTCAGCCCCAGCATTTT.

CDR3 bases: TGTGCCAGCAGCAAAGTAGAGACAGATACGCAGTATTTT. This encodes CASSKVETDTQYF. The chain recombines TRBV5-8 with TRBJ2-3; D is uncertain. CDR3 size: 13 residues. The V gene lost 4 bases and the J gene lost 3 bases, with 9 bases spanning the gap. Germline V CDR1 and CDR2: SGHTS, YDEGEE.

In its sample, this clone was seen once. The gene calls are TRBV11-2 and TRBJ1-5, with 7 nucleotides matching TRBD1. This CDR3 has 15 residues. Germline CDR1 SGHAT, CDR2 FQNNGV. Trimming removed 5 bases from V and 1 base from J; junction bases left unmatched: 5. CDR3 protein: CASSKEGASNQPQHF. CDR3 in DNA: TGTGCCAGCAGCAAGGAGGGGGCAAGCAATCAGCCCCAGCATTTT.

This chain links TRBV10-3 with TRBJ2-7; perhaps TRBD2 as D (6 bases). With 8 bases removed from V and 7 bases from J, the gap between germline ends came to 12 bases. CDR3 length: 11 residues. Germline V lookup: CDR1 ENHRY, CDR2 SYGVKD. CDR3 amino acids: CAIRAGREQYF. In nucleotides, the CDR3 is TGTGCCATCCGGGCCGGGAGAGAGCAGTACTTC.

This clone was detected once. This chain links TRBV28 with TRBJ1-4, with 9 nucleotides matching TRBD1. The CDR3 extends over 20 amino acids. Trimming at V came to 6 bases and at J to 6 bases, leaving 23 bases not matched to a gene. CDR1 MDHEN and CDR2 SYDVKM come from the germline V gene. This chain's CDR3 is CASSALTGGGTPGRYEKLFF. CDR3 bases: TGTGCCAGCAGCGCACTAACAGGGGGCGGGACCCCAGGGAGATATGAAAAACTGTTTTTT.

The CDR3 here is CASSQNVNSPLHF. In DNA form, the CDR3 reads TGCGCCAGCAGCCAAAACGTTAATTCACCCCTCCACTTT. V gene TRBV4-1 combines with J gene TRBJ1-6; no firm D call. V lost 2 bases and J 6 bases, leaving 5 bases between the germline ends. The CDR3 loop spans 13 amino acids. Germline CDR1 MGHRA, CDR2 YSYEKL.

J is TRBJ2-1 and V is TRBV19; TRBD1 might be the D (5 bases). V dropped 11 bases and J dropped 7 bases, with 15 bases sitting between them. CDR3 length: 12 residues. From germline, CDR1 is LNHDA and CDR2 SQIVND (reference sequence). CDR3 protein: CASAPRQNEQFF. The CDR3, as DNA: TGTGCCTCCGCCCCAAGACAGAATGAGCAGTTCTTC.

The gene calls are TRBV2 and TRBJ1-4; D gene ambiguous. The V and J ends lost 4 bases and 7 bases respectively, with 13 bases between them. There are 14 residues in the CDR3. Germline V gene data show CDR1 as SNHLY and CDR2 as FYNNEI. This CDR3 is CASSGPGGSEKLFF. CDR3 sequence (DNA): TGTGCCAGCAGTGGGCCAGGTGGGAGTGAAAAACTGTTTTTT.

The rearrangement uses TRBV5-4 and TRBJ1-1, with D maybe TRBD1 (5 bases). This CDR3 has 14 residues. Trimming left V 4 bases short and J 8 bases short, with 18 bases between. Germline V gene sequence: CDR1 SGHNT, CDR2 YYREEE (reference sequence). CDR3 protein: CASSRMGGEAEAFF. The CDR3 DNA follows: TGTGCCAGCAGCCGAATGGGGGGGGAAGCCGAAGCTTTCTTT. The full variable domain, its missing parts supplied by reference TRBV5-4 and TRBJ1-1, is ETGVTQSPTHLIKTRGQQVTLRCSSQSGHNTVSWYQQALGQGPQFIFQYYREEENGRGNFPPRFSGLQFPNYSSELNVNALELDDSALYLCASSRMGGEAEAFFGQGTRLTVV.

This rearrangement joins TRBV7-9 to TRBJ2-1; 9 bases are shared with TRBD2. J lost 8 bases, V lost 2 bases, and 7 bases had no gene match. This CDR3 has 15 residues. Germline loops: CDR1 SEHNR, CDR2 FQNEAQ (reference sequence). In DNA, the CDR3 is TGTGCCAGCAGCTTAAGGGTAGCGGGAGATGATGAGCAGTTCTTC. This gives the protein CASSLRVAGDDEQFF.

This rearrangement joins TRBV18 to TRBJ1-1; D is ambiguous. Trimming took off 0 bases at V and 4 bases at J, with 18 bases between the two ends. Germline assignment: CDR1 KGHSH and CDR2 LQKENI. This CDR3 has 17 amino acids. CDR3 region: CASSPPGNSGGGTEAFF. The CDR3 coding sequence is TGTGCCAGCTCACCACCGGGTAATTCGGGAGGAGGCACTGAAGCTTTCTTT.

This clone was detected only once. The sample contains more than one DNA sequence encoding this CDR3. The chain carries TRBV18 and TRBJ2-1; 9 positions agree with TRBD1. The CDR3 has 14 amino acids. Losses at the gene ends were 0 bases for V and 7 bases for J; bases not matched to a gene: 1. Germline CDR1 reads KGHSH; CDR2 reads LQKENI. CDR3 sequence: CASSPPGQGNEQFF. CDR3 DNA: TGTGCCAGCTCACCACCGGGACAGGGAAATGAGCAGTTCTTC.

The rearrangement links TRBV6-5 to TRBJ2-3; 7 bases align to TRBD1. With 6 bases clipped from V and 2 bases from J, the junction kept 8 bases outside the gene matches. CDR1 is MNHEY, CDR2 SVGAGI, per germline. The CDR3 contains 15 residues. The CDR3 here is CASSSGTVDTDTQYF. In nucleotides, the CDR3 is TGTGCCAGCAGCTCCGGGACAGTCGACACAGATACGCAGTATTTT.

This sequence joins TRBV2 and TRBJ2-7; D not resolved. This CDR3 is built from 12 residues. V lost 8 bases and J lost 7, with 15 bases in between. Germline lookup yields CDR1 SNHLY and CDR2 FYNNEI. CDR3 sequence reads: CASGRQGWEQYF. The CDR3 nucleotides read TGTGCCAGCGGACGCCAAGGGTGGGAGCAGTACTTC.

Note on this clone: The sample holds other DNA sequences that translate to the same CDR3. The chain joins TRBV5-1 to TRBJ2-2, with 8 bases identical to TRBD2. The trim removed 0 bases at V and 1 base at J, leaving 2 bases unmatched. This CDR3 has 16 amino acids. Germline CDR1 reads SGHRS; CDR2 reads YFSETQ. The CDR3 nucleotides read TGCGCCAGCAGCTTGGGTCTAGCGGGGAACACCGGGGAGCTGTTTTTT. This sequence encodes CASSLGLAGNTGELFF.

The gene calls are TRBV2 and TRBJ1-1, with D possibly matching TRBD1 (6 bases). The CDR3 has 11 residues. Per the germline V gene, CDR1 is SNHLY and CDR2 is FYNNEI. V dropped 6 bases and J dropped 7 bases, with 9 bases sitting between them. DNA for the CDR3: TGTGCCAGCAGCGACAGGATTGAAGCTTTCTTT. Protein sequence: CASSDRIEAFF.

The chain combines TRBV7-2 with TRBJ2-5; TRBD2 might be the D (6 bases). V lost 2 bases, J lost 6 bases, and 16 bases lay in between. CDR3 length: 15 residues. CDR1 and CDR2 (germline): SGHTA, FQGNSA. CDR3 sequence (DNA): TGTGCCAGCAGCTTACCCGGGAGCAATTTAAAGACCCAGTACTTC. Translated: CASSLPGSNLKTQYF. The variable domain in full, completed from reference TRBV7-2 and TRBJ2-5, reads GAGVSQSPSNKVTEKGKDVELRCDPISGHTALYWYRQSLGQGLEFLIYFQGNSAPDKSGLPSDRFSAERTGGSVSTLTIQRTQQEDSAVYLCASSLPGSNLKTQYFGPGTRLLVL.